Following are 2 T cell receptor beta chains from one sample sequenced in a study of blood T cells in healthy people across ages. Together with a sample-barcoded 5' primer, a J-beta primer mix was included in a second PCR lasting about 7 to 11 cycles. One entry per CDR3 protein results from TCRdb running MiXCR on the 5' RACE reads. The sample yields some 1.4 million distinct CDR3 sequences, 35% to 45% seen once. The sample was blood. The receptors shown here come from a woman between 18 and 29 years old in good health.

The rearrangement joins TRBV5-1 to TRBJ2-3, with a weak D call TRBD2 (6 bases). Trimming took 4 bases from V and 0 from J, leaving 12 bases between them. The CDR3 spans 15 residues. Germline-derived CDR1 and CDR2 are SGHRS and YFSETQ. The CDR3 bases are TGCGCCAGCAGCGGAGCGGGCACTAGCACAGATACGCAGTATTTT. Amino acids: CASSGAGTSTDTQYF.

Written as DNA, the CDR3 is TGTGCCGGCAACTCACTAGGACTAGCCTCCTACAATGAGCAGTTCTTC. Translated: CAGNSLGLASYNEQFF. The J gene is TRBJ2-1, the V gene TRBV7-2; 8 bases line up with TRBD2. Unmatched junction bases numbered 12, after V lost 11 bases and J lost 0 bases. Germline values: CDR1 SGHTA, CDR2 FQGNSA. This CDR3 spans 16 amino acids.